This TCR beta chain was documented in a study of shared clonotypes between healthy human individuals. Whole-study findings and limits: Rarefaction curves obtained for sorted subsets showed sequencing incomplete despite large depth.

This clone came up once. The target antigen is unknown. Healthy HIV-negative adults with no recent acute infections or vaccinations were recruited as donors. Deep was the level used in running the assay. The protocol was immunoSEQ multiplex PCR, while the TCRdb copy is restricted to in-frame clones and leaves out a portion. This sample has 650,000 to 700,000 clones, with less than 95% found just once. The CDR3 sequence is 15 residues long. The germline V gene has CDR1 SGHNT and CDR2 YYREEE (reference sequence). Trimming shortened V by 4 bases and J by 2 bases, and 16 bases separated the two germline ends.

The sequencing sample was made of memory CD8+ T cells from PBMCs. Subset specified: CD45RO+ cells pooled with CCR7-negative TemRA cells. The receptor was isolated from a man aged 18 to 29 in good health. Some clones in this sample may be carry-over from other donors' samples. The J gene is TRBJ2-7, the V gene TRBV5-4; D may be TRBD2 (6 bases). CDR3 sequence: CASSGAGNSPYEQYF. CDR3 in DNA: TGTGCCAGCAGCGGAGCGGGTAACAGCCCCTACGAGCAGTACTTC.